Listed here is a single TCR beta chain. The target antigen is unknown. At sampling all donors were nominally healthy, likely with unrecorded immune exposures. This sample was included in a study of cytomegalovirus exposure and HLA in healthy donors. Study overall: In a previous analysis, approximately 110 million unique TCR beta sequences were found from about 190 million T cells.

Study conclusions and caveats: Cytomegalovirus status was reportedly diagnosed by the classifier with high specificity and sensitivity. A later analysis appeared to link common viral pathogens to several of the most significant clusters.

PCR primers comprised 60 Vbeta and 13 Jbeta primers. TCRdb's table, derived via immunoSEQ multiplex PCR, lists solely in-frame clones and lacks some. The repertoire consists of 100,000 or so clones, with about 16% occurring once and the leading ten covering more than 0.65%. Germline V gives CDR1 LNHDA, CDR2 SQIVND (reference sequence). The CDR3 contains 12 residues. The chain recombines TRBV19 with TRBJ1-2; the D gene is possibly TRBD1 (6 bases). The sample comprised PBMCs. The sequence was collected from a female donor in good health and CMV-seronegative. The chain's CDR3 is CASRGGGYGYTF. CDR3 DNA: TGTGCTTCGCGGGGAGGGGGCTATGGCTACACCTTC.